This T cell receptor beta chain stems from a study of T cells after yellow fever vaccination. Germline assignment: CDR1 ENHRY and CDR2 SYGVKD. This CDR3 is 13 amino acids long. Trimming stripped 2 bases from V and 3 bases from J, with 8 bases between. Each CDR3 protein gets one entry after TCRdb re-called the 5' RACE reads with MiXCR. The data hold hundreds of thousands of distinct CDR3 sequences, with around 19% observed a single time. Overall study results and limits: Some clonotypes were seen in both the CD4 and the CD8 compartments. These made up a small share and likely arose from convergent recombination. By day 5 rather than day 15, the secondary response had peaked, though it was weaker. The booster saw the reappearance of most primary-vaccination clones (more than 95% CD4, 70% to 90% CD8).

About this clonotype: As yet, its antigen is unknown.

The sample here was PBMCs, taken before the yellow fever booster vaccination. The chain couples TRBV10-3 to TRBJ2-7; D gene unclear. This TCR came from a man aged 18 to 29 who received the YFV17D yellow fever vaccine. The DNA for the CDR3 is TGTGCCATCAGTGAGGGTGGGGTCTACGAGCAGTACTTC. Translating gives CAISEGGVYEQYF.